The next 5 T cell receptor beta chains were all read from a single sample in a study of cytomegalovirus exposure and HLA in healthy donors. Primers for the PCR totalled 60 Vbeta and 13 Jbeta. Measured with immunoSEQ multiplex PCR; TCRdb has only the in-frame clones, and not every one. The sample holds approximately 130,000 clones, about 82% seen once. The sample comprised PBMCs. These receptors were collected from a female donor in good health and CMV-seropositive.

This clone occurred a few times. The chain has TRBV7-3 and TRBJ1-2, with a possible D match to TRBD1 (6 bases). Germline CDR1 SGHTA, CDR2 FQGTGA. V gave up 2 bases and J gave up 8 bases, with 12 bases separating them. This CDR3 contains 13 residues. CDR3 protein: CASSLYQGKGYTF. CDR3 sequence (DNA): TGTGCCAGCAGCTTATATCAGGGGAAAGGCTACACCTTC.

For the CDR3, the DNA is TGTGCCAGCAGTTCTCTACTAGCGGGGGTAACGCTCTACGAGCAGTACTTC. This encodes CASSSLLAGVTLYEQYF. The chain joins TRBV28 to TRBJ2-7; 11 bases map to TRBD2. This CDR3 is built from 17 residues. In germline, CDR1 is MDHEN, CDR2 SYDVKM. V trimming: 4 bases; J trimming: 3 bases; junction bases outside the gene matches: 11.

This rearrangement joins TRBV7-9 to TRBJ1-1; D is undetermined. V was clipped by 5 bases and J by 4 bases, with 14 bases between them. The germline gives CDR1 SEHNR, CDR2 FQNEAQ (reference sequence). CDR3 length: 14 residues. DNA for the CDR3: TGTGCCAGCAGCCCCAACACGTTAAGCACTGAAGCTTTCTTT. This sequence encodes CASSPNTLSTEAFF.

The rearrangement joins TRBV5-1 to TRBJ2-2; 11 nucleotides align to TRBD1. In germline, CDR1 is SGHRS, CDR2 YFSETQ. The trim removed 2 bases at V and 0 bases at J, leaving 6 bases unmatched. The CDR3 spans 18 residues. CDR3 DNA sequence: TGCGCCAGCAGCTTACCCTCGGGACAGGGGGCGAACACCGGGGAGCTGTTTTTT. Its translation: CASSLPSGQGANTGELFF.

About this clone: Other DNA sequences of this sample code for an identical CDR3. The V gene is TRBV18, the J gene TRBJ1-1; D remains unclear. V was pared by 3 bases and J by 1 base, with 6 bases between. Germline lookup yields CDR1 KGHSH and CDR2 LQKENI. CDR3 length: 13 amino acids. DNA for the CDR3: TGTGCCAGCTCACCCCACAAGAACACTGAAGCTTTCTTT. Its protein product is CASSPHKNTEAFF.